This TCR beta chain is drawn from a study of T-cell memory formation after mild COVID-19. In the case of this clonotype: Its antigen is undetermined.

CDR1 and CDR2 from the germline V gene are MNHNS and SASEGT. The CDR3 is made up of 16 amino acids. V lost 1 base, J lost 7 bases, and 19 bases lay in between. UMIs and sample barcodes were carried by the TCR alpha and TCR beta cDNA libraries that 5'RACE produced using constant-segment primers. Using its own MiXCR run on the 5' RACE reads, TCRdb lists one record per CDR3 protein. The sample lists roughly 600,000 distinct CDR3 sequences; approximately 19% were seen once. General study points: Pre-infection memory harbored some responding clones, suggesting cross-reactive memory joined.

Sequencing was carried out using PBMCs or a T cell subset sorted from them (not recorded which). The sequence was obtained from an adult woman who had mild COVID-19 (a few samples of this study predate the infection). Cell type and time point are not known. The chain couples TRBV6-1 to TRBJ1-2; D perhaps matches TRBD1 (6 bases). The CDR3 here is CASSEGGGRGPAGYTF. In nucleotides, the CDR3 is TGTGCCAGCAGTGAAGGAGGGGGTCGGGGCCCGGCTGGCTACACCTTC.